The sequence of this TCR beta chain was determined in a study of cytomegalovirus exposure and HLA in healthy donors. Overall study findings and caveats: Per a prior analysis, the majority of TCR beta V segments were productive roughly 87% or roughly 30% of the time. The study listed roughly 150 cytomegalovirus-associated TCR beta chains. Common viral pathogens seemed to be connected with several of the most significant clusters, according to a later analysis.

Of note for this clone: What it recognizes is unknown. Other DNA variants within this sample encode the same CDR3.

The CDR3 extends over 14 amino acids. V lost 4 bases to trimming and J lost 0 bases, with 10 bases between them. Germline V lookup: CDR1 SGHRS, CDR2 YFSETQ. It was with 60 Vbeta and 13 Jbeta primers that the PCR ran. The repertoire was sequenced with immunoSEQ multiplex PCR; TCRdb's copy has only in-frame clones and lacks some. The sample includes approximately 200,000 clones, 82% seen only once; the top ten take roughly 0.098%. The sequenced sample was PBMCs. The receptor comes from a boy aged 2 to 10 in good health and CMV-seronegative. The chain joins TRBV5-1 to TRBJ1-2; D might be TRBD1 (6 bases). CDR3 sequence: CASSAQGANYGYTF. For the CDR3, the DNA is TGCGCCAGCAGCGCACAGGGAGCTAACTATGGCTACACCTTC.